This TCR beta chain was retrieved from a study of CD8 T cells in ankylosing spondylitis. Study results and caveats: A motif in TCR beta, a set of under ten highly homologous variants, appeared characteristic of ankylosing spondylitis blood. According to the report, clones linked to the disease were significantly enriched in matched synovial fluid samples taken from ankylosing spondylitis patients.

Many counts were recorded for this clonotype. Its antigen is unidentified. 5'-RACE, quantitative and with molecular barcodes, yielded the TCR beta libraries. TCRdb analysed the 5' RACE reads with MiXCR anew, one entry per CDR3 protein. The sample shows 90,000 to 100,000 distinct CDR3 sequences, almost 8.5% of them seen only once. The sequenced material came from blood, either unsorted or a sorted T cell fraction (not recorded which). The origin of this receptor is a male donor with ankylosing spondylitis or in good health (not recorded which).

Here the CDR3 reads CASSIRSRTYEQYF. The CDR3, as DNA: TGTGCCAGCAGTATTAGGTCCAGGACCTACGAGCAGTACTTC. The gene calls are TRBV7-2 and TRBJ2-7; D unresolved. The ends were cut back, 6 bases at V and 2 bases at J, with 14 bases in the middle. In germline, CDR1 is SGHTA, CDR2 FQGNSA. The CDR3 covers 14 residues. Complete variable domain (other parts from reference TRBV7-2 and TRBJ2-7): GAGVSQSPSNKVTEKGKDVELRCDPISGHTALYWYRQSLGQGLEFLIYFQGNSAPDKSGLPSDRFSAERTGGSVSTLTIQRTQQEDSAVYLCASSIRSRTYEQYFGPGTRLTVT.